What follows are 26 T cell receptor beta chains derived from one specimen sequenced in a study of cytomegalovirus exposure and HLA in healthy donors. The repertoire was sequenced with immunoSEQ multiplex PCR; TCRdb's copy has only in-frame clones and lacks some. The sample consists of more than 120,000 clones, roughly 86% of them appearing once. Sequenced input: PBMCs. The receptors originated from a young man in good health and CMV-seropositive.

The gene calls are TRBV19 and TRBJ2-1, with D tentatively TRBD1 (6 bases). Trimming pared 3 bases from V and 2 bases from J, leaving 20 bases between. The CDR3 length is 18 residues. CDR1 LNHDA and CDR2 SQIVND come from the germline V gene (reference sequence). The CDR3 DNA sequence: TGTGCCAGTAGTATCGGCGACAGGTTTAGGGTGACCTACAATGAGCAGTTCTTC. Translated, it gives CASSIGDRFRVTYNEQFF.

This chain links TRBV28 with TRBJ1-5; possible D gene TRBD1, 6 bases. Deletions cut 5 bases from V and 5 bases from J, with 16 bases between. CDR3 size: 15 residues. The V gene's germline CDR1 is MDHEN and CDR2 SYDVKM. CDR3: CASSPGTRNYQPQHF. CDR3 nucleotides: TGTGCCAGCAGTCCCGGGACAAGAAACTATCAGCCCCAGCATTTT.

The chain is built from TRBV28 and TRBJ2-2, with D maybe TRBD1 (6 bases). The V gene lost 10 bases and the J gene lost 0 bases, with 12 bases spanning the gap. Germline V gene data show CDR1 as MDHEN and CDR2 as SYDVKM. The CDR3 spans 14 residues. CDR3 bases: TGTGCCACCGCGACAGGTCCGAACACCGGGGAGCTGTTTTTT. This encodes CATATGPNTGELFF.

CDR3 sequence reads: CSVVRGTAGYTF. The DNA of the CDR3 is TGCAGCGTTGTGAGAGGTACCGCTGGCTACACCTTC. The rearrangement links TRBV29-1 to TRBJ1-2; D is uncertain. Germline assignment: CDR1 SQVTM and CDR2 ANQGSEA. The CDR3 has 12 amino acids. Trimming removed 4 bases from V and 7 bases from J, with 13 bases in between.

V is TRBV2 and J is TRBJ2-2; D is unclear. CDR1 and CDR2 from the germline V gene are SNHLY and FYNNEI. V was pared by 3 bases and J by 4 bases, with 6 bases between. CDR3 size: 13 residues. CDR3 region: CASSDAVTGELFF. The CDR3 nucleotides are TGTGCCAGCAGTGATGCGGTCACCGGGGAGCTGTTTTTT.

The V gene is TRBV5-1, the J gene TRBJ2-1; TRBD2 matches 7 bases. This CDR3 spans 16 amino acids. The trim removed 2 bases at V and 7 bases at J, leaving 12 bases unmatched. Germline V CDR1 and CDR2: SGHRS, YFSETQ. The CDR3 DNA reads as TGCGCCAGCAGCTTAAAGGGGAGGGGCTCCCCTAATGAGCAGTTCTTC. It is translated as CASSLKGRGSPNEQFF.

The chain links TRBV4-1 to TRBJ2-3, with 9 bases aligning to TRBD2. J was trimmed by 5 bases and V by 2 bases; bases with no gene match: 11. This CDR3 has 17 amino acids. Germline V gene data show CDR1 as MGHRA and CDR2 as YSYEKL. The CDR3 here is CASSQKGAGGIGDTQYF. CDR3 bases: TGCGCCAGCAGCCAAAAAGGAGCGGGGGGAATTGGAGATACGCAGTATTTT.

The chain uses TRBV27 and TRBJ2-7, with TRBD2 matching 7 bases. This CDR3 region has 15 residues. Germline V gene sequence: CDR1 MNHEY, CDR2 SMNVEV (reference sequence). J gave up 7 bases and V 7 bases, and 16 bases lay outside the gene matches. The DNA of the CDR3 is TGTGCCAGCACTCCCACAACTGGGGGGGTAGGGGAGCAGTACTTC. As protein: CASTPTTGGVGEQYF.

The CDR3 DNA reads as TGTGCCACCAGCAGAGGATCGGGGGAGACCTCCTACGAGCAGTACTTC. It translates to CATSRGSGETSYEQYF. This rearrangement joins TRBV15 to TRBJ2-7, with D possibly matching TRBD2 (6 bases). CDR3 length: 16 amino acids. V was trimmed by 1 base and J by 0 bases, leaving 13 bases between them. Germline V gives CDR1 LNHNV, CDR2 YYDKDF (reference sequence).

CDR3 sequence reads: CAWSVGRPTIYF. The CDR3, as DNA: TGTGCCTGGAGTGTGGGGCGGCCTACCATATATTTT. The chain has TRBV30 and TRBJ1-3, with TRBD1 as a possible D gene (5 bases). There are 12 residues in the CDR3. Between the trimmed V and J ends, which lost 0 bases and 10 bases, there was a span of 10 bases. The germline CDR1 and CDR2 sequences are GTSNPN and SVGIG (reference sequence).

The gene calls are TRBV9 and TRBJ1-1, with 8 bases identical to TRBD1. Germline values: CDR1 SGDLS, CDR2 YYNGEE. J was trimmed by 1 base and V by 6 bases; bases with no gene match: 5. CDR3 length: 14 amino acids. The CDR3 reads CASKGQAGNTEAFF. The CDR3 nucleotides read TGTGCCAGCAAGGGACAGGCCGGGAACACTGAAGCTTTCTTT.

The chain carries TRBV7-6 and TRBJ2-1, with 13 positions matching TRBD2. The CDR3 runs to 17 residues. From germline, CDR1 is SGHVS and CDR2 FNYEAQ. V shed 3 bases and J 3 bases; nucleotides not matched to a gene: 5. CDR3 residues: CASSFALAGGIYNEQFF. The DNA of the CDR3 is TGTGCCAGCAGCTTTGCACTAGCGGGGGGGATCTACAATGAGCAGTTCTTC.

This chain links TRBV4-1 with TRBJ2-1; 14 bases map to TRBD2. The CDR3 contains 15 residues. Unmatched junction bases numbered 5, after V lost 6 bases and J lost 7 bases. CDR1 and CDR2 from the germline V gene are MGHRA and YSYEKL. CDR3 sequence (DNA): TGCGCCAGCAGTCCGACTAGCGGGAGGGGAAATGAGCAGTTCTTC. This codes for CASSPTSGRGNEQFF.

The rearrangement joins TRBV27 to TRBJ2-1; tentative D call: TRBD1 (5 bases). CDR1 is MNHEY, CDR2 SMNVEV, per germline (reference sequence). The CDR3 consists of 16 residues. Trimming took 5 bases from V and 4 from J, leaving 18 bases between them. The CDR3 sequence: CASSHSDQGSYNEQFF. Written as DNA, the CDR3 is TGTGCCAGCAGTCATTCTGACCAGGGTTCGTACAATGAGCAGTTCTTC.

The chain uses TRBV4-1 and TRBJ1-4; 7 bases are shared with TRBD1. This CDR3 has 15 residues. Germline V CDR1 and CDR2: MGHRA, YSYEKL. After removal of 1 base from V and 7 bases from J, the junction contained 6 bases not matched to a gene. Here the CDR3 DNA reads TGCGCCAGCAGCCAAGTCCCAGGGGGAGGTGAAAAACTGTTTTTT. It specifies CASSQVPGGGEKLFF.

The V gene is TRBV30, the J gene TRBJ1-5, with TRBD1 matching over 7 bases. The CDR3 consists of 17 residues. Germline loops: CDR1 GTSNPN, CDR2 SVGIG (reference sequence). V lost 2 bases to trimming and J lost 7 bases; unmatched junction nucleotides: 17. The CDR3 DNA follows: TGTGCCTGGAGTCGATCCCGTTCAACAGGGGATGGGCAGCCCCAGCATTTT. Protein sequence: CAWSRSRSTGDGQPQHF.

This chain links TRBV21-1 with TRBJ1-4; the table assigns TRBD1, which was not confirmed against the DNA. TRBV21-1 is a known pseudogene. This CDR3 spans 14 amino acids. The CDR3 spells CASSKTDNNEKLFF. CDR3 in DNA: TGTGCCAGCAGCAAGACAGACAATAATGAAAAACTGTTTTTT.

This chain uses TRBV5-4 with TRBJ2-7, with unresolved D. V lost 0 bases to trimming and J lost 2 bases, with 9 bases between them. Germline V CDR1 and CDR2: SGHNT, YYREEE (reference sequence). The CDR3 covers 14 residues. CDR3 DNA: TGTGCCAGCAGCTTGGCGACGGAGCCCTACGAGCAGTACTTC. This translates into CASSLATEPYEQYF.

This chain connects TRBV6-5 to TRBJ1-4, with no clear D. V was pared by 4 bases and J by 8 bases, with 17 bases between. Per germline, CDR1 MNHEY and CDR2 SVGAGI. This CDR3 contains 15 residues. CDR3 region: CASSSLIRLEEKLFF. CDR3 bases: TGTGCCAGCAGTTCCCTGATCCGACTCGAGGAAAAACTGTTTTTT.

The rearrangement joins TRBV19 to TRBJ1-5; D is perhaps TRBD1 (6 bases). In germline, CDR1 is LNHDA, CDR2 SQIVND (reference sequence). The length of the CDR3 is 13 residues. V gave up 5 bases and J gave up 4 bases, with 9 bases separating them. CDR3 sequence reads: CASSVQGNQPQHF. In nucleotides, the CDR3 is TGTGCCAGTAGTGTACAGGGAAATCAGCCCCAGCATTTT.

This chain links TRBV12-2 with TRBJ2-7; the table's D call TRBD2 went unverified against the DNA. TRBV12-2 is a known pseudogene. The CDR3 consists of 15 residues. CDR3 nucleotide sequence: TGTGCAAGTCGCTTAGTCAGCGCCCGCGCGGGAGAGCAGTACTTC. Amino acid sequence: CASRLVSARAGEQYF.

The gene calls are TRBV18 and TRBJ1-5; 9 nucleotides agree with TRBD1. Germline trimming cut 5 bases from V and 4 bases from J; bases unmatched to any gene: 6. The germline V gene has CDR1 KGHSH and CDR2 LQKENI. The CDR3 is made up of 15 amino acids. CDR3 protein: CASSFGQGKNQPQHF. CDR3 sequence (DNA): TGTGCCAGCTCATTTGGACAGGGGAAGAATCAGCCCCAGCATTTT. Supplemented by reference TRBV18 and TRBJ1-5, the full variable domain reads NAGVMQNPRHLVRRRGQEARLRCSPMKGHSHVYWYRQLPEEGLKFMVYLQKENIIDESGMPKERFSAEFPKEGPSILRIQQVVRGDSAAYFCASSFGQGKNQPQHFGDGTRLSIL.

The chain uses TRBV14 and TRBJ2-2, with D unclear. Trimming pared 1 base from V and 4 bases from J, leaving 10 bases between. This CDR3 region has 15 residues. Germline assignment: CDR1 SGHDN and CDR2 FVKESK. The DNA for the CDR3 is TGTGCCAGCAGCCAAGGAGACACCATCACCGGGGAGCTGTTTTTT. Its translation: CASSQGDTITGELFF.

The chain recombines TRBV19 with TRBJ1-4; perhaps TRBD1 as D (5 bases). Per germline, CDR1 LNHDA and CDR2 SQIVND (reference sequence). Trimming removed 4 bases from V and 10 bases from J, with 19 bases in between. The CDR3 sequence is 15 residues long. This CDR3 reads CASSNLEPGVVKLFF. The CDR3 DNA reads TGTGCCAGTAGTAACCTAGAACCGGGGGTAGTAAAACTGTTTTTT.

The genes are TRBV29-1 and TRBJ1-2; D perhaps matches TRBD1 (6 bases). Looked up from germline, CDR1 is SQVTM and CDR2 is ANQGSEA. CDR3 size: 14 residues. Trimming left V 1 base short and J 2 bases short, with 11 bases between. CDR3 protein: CSVEGAGVNYGYTF. CDR3 sequence (DNA): TGCAGCGTTGAAGGCGCAGGGGTGAACTATGGCTACACCTTC.

This chain connects TRBV19 to TRBJ2-2; D is possibly TRBD2 (5 bases). V lost 7 bases and J lost 7, with 7 bases in between. The CDR3 is 11 residues long. The germline V gene encodes CDR1 LNHDA and CDR2 SQIVND (reference sequence). CDR3 protein: CASTRGGELFF. CDR3 sequence (DNA): TGTGCCAGTACCCGGGGCGGGGAGCTGTTTTTT.